The next 18 T cell receptor beta chains were all read from a single sample in a study of blood T cell repertoires in COVID-19. The repertoire was sequenced with immunoSEQ multiplex PCR; TCRdb's copy has only in-frame clones and lacks some. The table includes some 270,000 clones, 75% to 90% detected once. Specimen: PBMCs or T cells enriched from blood (not recorded which). The receptors stem from a woman between 35 and 50 years old who had recovered from COVID-19.

The chain carries TRBV7-8 and TRBJ1-5, with TRBD1 identical over 12 bases. Per germline, CDR1 SGHVS and CDR2 FQNEAQ. V lost 1 base and J lost 7; bases outside the gene matches: 5. The CDR3 totals 16 residues. As DNA, the CDR3 is TGTGCCAGCAGCTTAGTGGGACAGGGGGCAGGGCAGCCCCAGCATTTT. Translating gives CASSLVGQGAGQPQHF.

The gene calls are TRBV19 and TRBJ2-2; 9 bases fit TRBD2. Germline CDR1 reads LNHDA; CDR2 reads SQIVND (reference sequence). CDR3 size: 12 residues. Germline trimming cut 5 bases from V and 8 bases from J; bases unmatched to any gene: 0. The CDR3 is CASSLAGGELFF. The CDR3 coding sequence is TGTGCCAGTAGTCTAGCGGGAGGGGAGCTGTTTTTT.

The rearrangement joins TRBV14 to TRBJ2-7; no clear D. Germline CDR1 is SGHDN and CDR2 is FVKESK. The CDR3 spans 12 residues. Trimming pared 2 bases from V and 3 bases from J, leaving 5 bases between. DNA of the CDR3: TGTGCCAGCAGCCAACGACACTACGAGCAGTACTTC. It codes for CASSQRHYEQYF.

The J gene is TRBJ2-5, the V gene TRBV6-2 or TRBV6-3, with D perhaps TRBD1 (6 bases). The CDR3 extends over 17 amino acids. V was cut by 2 bases and J by 2 bases, with 18 bases left in between. Per the germline V gene, CDR1 is MNHEY and CDR2 is SVGEGT. CDR3 nucleotide sequence: TGTGCCAGCAGTTACCCAAACATCCCAGGGGATCAAGAGACCCAGTACTTC. Translation gives CASSYPNIPGDQETQYF.

The chain combines TRBV5-1 with TRBJ2-7, with 9 bases that match TRBD1. Germline V gene data show CDR1 as SGHRS and CDR2 as YFSETQ. J was trimmed by 3 bases and V by 5 bases; bases with no gene match: 0. The CDR3 length is 12 residues. The CDR3 DNA follows: TGCGCCAGCAGGGGACAGGGCTACGAGCAGTACTTC. Protein sequence: CASRGQGYEQYF.

This clone was counted many times. The rearrangement uses TRBV2 and TRBJ2-2; TRBD1 matches at 9 bases. CDR3 length: 15 residues. The V gene's germline CDR1 is SNHLY and CDR2 FYNNEI. J gave up 5 bases and V 4 bases, and 5 bases lay outside the gene matches. CDR3 amino acids: CASSVGQGRTGELFF. For the CDR3, the DNA is TGTGCCAGCAGTGTAGGACAGGGGAGGACCGGGGAGCTGTTTTTT. Based on the CDR3 plus reference TRBV2 and TRBJ2-2, the full variable domain is EPEVTQTPSHQVTQMGQEVILRCVPISNHLYFYWYRQILGQKVEFLVSFYNNEISEKSEIFDDQFSVERPDGSNFTLKIRSTKLEDSAMYFCASSVGQGRTGELFFGEGSRLTVL.

The chain combines TRBV9 with TRBJ1-4, with 10 nucleotides matching TRBD1. The V and J ends lost 1 base and 4 bases, in that order; junction bases with no gene match: 4. The CDR3 is 16 residues long. The germline V gene encodes CDR1 SGDLS and CDR2 YYNGEE. Here the CDR3 DNA reads TGTGCCAGCAGCGTACGGGACAGGGGAAATAATGAAAAACTGTTTTTT. Protein sequence: CASSVRDRGNNEKLFF.

The chain employs TRBV30 and TRBJ2-1, with TRBD2 identical over 13 bases. V was pared by 3 bases and J by 5 bases, with 4 bases of the junction left unmatched. Looked up from germline, CDR1 is GTSNPN and CDR2 is SVGIG (reference sequence). The CDR3 sequence is 15 residues long. The CDR3, as DNA: TGTGCCTGGAGCGGCGGACTAGCGGGGGACAATGAGCAGTTCTTC. Its translation: CAWSGGLAGDNEQFF. Combining the CDR3 with reference TRBV30 and TRBJ2-1 gives the whole variable domain SQTIHQWPATLVQPVGSPLSLECTVEGTSNPNLYWYRQAAGRGLQLLFYSVGIGQISSEVPQNLSASRPQDRQFILSSKKLLLSDSGFYLCAWSGGLAGDNEQFFGPGTRLTVL.

The chain employs TRBV5-1 and TRBJ2-1; 7 bases fit TRBD2. Germline V lookup: CDR1 SGHRS, CDR2 YFSETQ. This CDR3 is 16 amino acids long. Trimming cost V 2 bases and J 0 bases; bases outside gene matches: 5. The CDR3 coding sequence is TGCGCCAGCAGCTTTACCCTAGCGGACTCCTACAATGAGCAGTTCTTC. Its protein is CASSFTLADSYNEQFF.

The V gene is TRBV7-8, the J gene TRBJ1-2; D might be TRBD1 (6 bases). The CDR3 runs to 14 residues. From germline, CDR1 is SGHVS and CDR2 FQNEAQ. V lost 2 bases, J lost 4 bases, and 11 bases lay in between. The CDR3 sequence is CASSLTGFSYGYTF. In DNA, the CDR3 is TGTGCCAGCAGCTTAACAGGGTTCAGCTATGGCTACACCTTC.

The rearrangement joins TRBV27 to TRBJ1-5; D is undetermined. The CDR3 loop spans 13 amino acids. V was shortened by 3 bases and J by 6 bases, with 9 bases between the two germline ends. Germline V lookup: CDR1 MNHEY, CDR2 SMNVEV (reference sequence). DNA for the CDR3: TGTGCCAGCAGTTTGGGAGATGGTCAGCCCCAGCATTTT. It codes for CASSLGDGQPQHF.

This clone is a singleton in its sample. V is TRBV6-4 and J is TRBJ1-2, with D uncertain. V was shortened by 5 bases and J by 5 bases, with 15 bases between the two germline ends. Germline CDR1 MRHNA, CDR2 SNTAGT. CDR3 length equals 14 residues. The CDR3 sequence is CASSPLSGGYGYTF. The CDR3 coding sequence is TGTGCCAGCAGTCCCCTCAGCGGCGGGTATGGCTACACCTTC.

The V gene is TRBV28, the J gene TRBJ2-7, with D uncertain. The CDR3 loop spans 11 amino acids. Germline V lookup: CDR1 MDHEN, CDR2 SYDVKM. The V and J ends lost 9 bases and 0 bases respectively, with 6 bases between them. The CDR3, as DNA: TGTGCCAGTTCGTCCTCCTACGAGCAGTACTTC. Translated, it gives CASSSSYEQYF.

This chain joins TRBV5-1 and TRBJ2-7, with 10 bases fitting TRBD1. This CDR3 has 16 residues. V lost 1 base, J lost 5 bases, and 9 bases stayed unmatched. Per germline, CDR1 SGHRS and CDR2 YFSETQ. CDR3 nucleotides: TGCGCCAGCAGCTTGAGGGCGGGACAGGGGAACAACGAGCAGTACTTC. Translated: CASSLRAGQGNNEQYF.

V and J are TRBV6-5 and TRBJ1-1; D may be TRBD1 (5 bases). Trimming removed 6 bases at V and 6 bases at J, with 17 bases between. Germline assignment: CDR1 MNHEY and CDR2 SVGAGI. This CDR3 is 14 amino acids long. The CDR3 spells CASRYRREVAEAFF. CDR3 bases: TGTGCCAGCAGGTACAGGCGGGAGGTCGCTGAAGCTTTCTTT.

The chain couples TRBV7-9 to TRBJ1-4, with D tentatively TRBD1 (6 bases). Germline values: CDR1 SEHNR, CDR2 FQNEAQ (reference sequence). With 3 bases removed from V and 1 base from J, the gap between germline ends came to 12 bases. CDR3 length equals 16 residues. The CDR3 region has the DNA TGTGCCAGCAGCTTTCAGGGGCGAGGAACTAATGAAAAACTGTTTTTT. Translating it yields CASSFQGRGTNEKLFF.

As for this clone: A read error may produce the germline difference seen at one junction end. The chain links TRBV4-1 to TRBJ1-1, with unresolved D. This CDR3 is built from 16 residues. Germline CDR1 and CDR2: MGHRA and YSYEKL. The DNA for the CDR3 is TGCGCCAACAGCCTAGCAGTACGCCTGGTGAACACTGAAGCTTTCTTT. Translated: CANSLAVRLVNTEAFF.

The rearrangement links TRBV5-6 to TRBJ1-1, with D perhaps matching TRBD1 (5 bases). Trimming removed 4 bases at V and 1 base at J, with 11 bases between. This CDR3 has 14 residues. The germline V gene encodes CDR1 SGHDT and CDR2 YYEEEE. The CDR3 here is CASSLLGANTEAFF. CDR3 nucleotide sequence: TGTGCCAGCAGCCTGTTAGGGGCGAACACTGAAGCTTTCTTT.